These 12 T cell receptor beta chains share one sample of origin, sequenced in a study of blood T cell repertoires in COVID-19. Sequencing used immunoSEQ multiplex PCR; TCRdb keeps in-frame clones, though not all of them. Here the sample spans under 200,000 clones, roughly nine tenths being singletons. The sequenced material came from peripheral blood. These receptor sequences come from a woman in her fifties or sixties with COVID-19, enrolled during active disease.

The V call is TRBV28, the J call TRBJ1-5, with 7 bases identical to TRBD1. The CDR3 is 17 residues long. Unmatched junction bases numbered 6, after V lost 0 bases and J lost 1 base. CDR1 and CDR2 from the germline V gene are MDHEN and SYDVKM. Here the CDR3 reads CASSLWGRGKSNQPQHF. The CDR3 DNA reads as TGTGCCAGCAGTTTATGGGGCAGGGGGAAGAGCAATCAGCCCCAGCATTTT.

The J gene is TRBJ2-7, the V gene TRBV7-8; D might be TRBD2 (5 bases). V was pared by 1 base and J by 3 bases, with 19 bases between. In germline, CDR1 is SGHVS, CDR2 FQNEAQ. The CDR3 runs 17 residues. The CDR3 coding sequence is TGTGCCAGCAGCTTAGGGCTAGCAGCCCGAAAACTCTACGAGCAGTACTTC. This translates into CASSLGLAARKLYEQYF.

The V call is TRBV19, the J call TRBJ1-1; D is unclear. The CDR3 extends over 14 amino acids. Between the trimmed V and J ends, which lost 3 bases and 2 bases, there was a span of 10 bases. Per germline, CDR1 LNHDA and CDR2 SQIVND (reference sequence). The DNA of the CDR3 is TGTGCCAGTAGTATGAGGGAGGGAAACACTGAAGCTTTCTTT. It specifies CASSMREGNTEAFF.

CDR3 nucleotide sequence: TGTGCCAGCAGCCATAGGGCGAGGGCTACCGAGCAGTACTTC. Translation: CASSHRARATEQYF. The rearrangement links TRBV7-9 to TRBJ2-7; D may be TRBD2 (5 bases). There are 14 residues in the CDR3. CDR1 is SEHNR and CDR2 is FQNEAQ in the germline V gene (reference sequence). V was pared by 5 bases and J by 6 bases, with 17 bases between. The full variable domain, its missing parts supplied by reference TRBV7-9 and TRBJ2-7, is DTGVSQNPRHKITKRGQNVTFRCDPISEHNRLYWYRQTLGQGPEFLTYFQNEAQLEKSRLLSDRFSAERPKGSFSTLEIQRTEQGDSAMYLCASSHRARATEQYFGPGTRLTVT.

The J gene is TRBJ2-7, the V gene TRBV5-8; D not resolved. V was pared by 2 bases and J by 0 bases, with 6 bases between. The CDR3 covers 13 residues. The germline CDR1 and CDR2 sequences are SGHTS and YDEGEE. The CDR3 loop is CASSFPGSYEQYF. In nucleotides, the CDR3 is TGTGCCAGCAGCTTCCCCGGCTCCTACGAGCAGTACTTC. Full variable domain (outside the CDR3, taken from reference TRBV5-8 and TRBJ2-7): EAGVTQSPTHLIKTRGQQATLRCSPISGHTSVYWYQQALGLGLQFLLWYDEGEERNRGNFPPRFSGRQFPNYSSELNVNALELEDSALYLCASSFPGSYEQYFGPGTRLTVT.

The chain uses TRBV6-2 or TRBV6-3 and TRBJ1-1, with a tentative D call TRBD1 (5 bases). In germline, CDR1 is MNHEY, CDR2 SVGEGT. This CDR3 region has 15 residues. V was clipped by 4 bases and J by 0 bases, with 12 bases between them. The CDR3 loop is CASSSRTRMNTEAFF. The CDR3 DNA reads TGTGCCAGCAGTTCCCGGACACGCATGAACACTGAAGCTTTCTTT.

This clone was detected only once. The chain links TRBV30 to TRBJ2-1; no reliable D call. V lost 1 base and J 10 bases, leaving 8 bases between the germline ends. In germline, CDR1 is GTSNPN, CDR2 SVGIG (reference sequence). This CDR3 region has 11 residues. CDR3 sequence reads: CAWSGQVEQFF. CDR3 DNA sequence: TGTGCCTGGAGTGGGCAAGTCGAGCAGTTCTTC. Full variable domain (rest looked up from reference TRBV30 and TRBJ2-1): SQTIHQWPATLVQPVGSPLSLECTVEGTSNPNLYWYRQAAGRGLQLLFYSVGIGQISSEVPQNLSASRPQDRQFILSSKKLLLSDSGFYLCAWSGQVEQFFGPGTRLTVL.

The gene calls are TRBV6-2 or TRBV6-3 and TRBJ2-7; maybe TRBD1 (6 bases). Germline loops: CDR1 MNHEY, CDR2 SVGEGT. The V and J ends lost 2 bases and 5 bases respectively, with 16 bases between them. The CDR3 totals 15 residues. The CDR3 region has the DNA TGTGCCAGCAGTTACCGGGGTGCAGGGGACCACGAGCAGTACTTC. It codes for CASSYRGAGDHEQYF.

The V gene is TRBV30, the J gene TRBJ1-5, with D maybe TRBD1 (5 bases). There are 13 residues in the CDR3. Germline values: CDR1 GTSNPN, CDR2 SVGIG (reference sequence). The V and J ends lost 3 bases and 3 bases respectively, with 9 bases between them. CDR3 protein: CAWSGGDNQPQHF. DNA for the CDR3: TGTGCCTGGAGCGGGGGGGACAATCAGCCCCAGCATTTT. Complete variable domain (other parts from reference TRBV30 and TRBJ1-5): SQTIHQWPATLVQPVGSPLSLECTVEGTSNPNLYWYRQAAGRGLQLLFYSVGIGQISSEVPQNLSASRPQDRQFILSSKKLLLSDSGFYLCAWSGGDNQPQHFGDGTRLSIL.

V gene TRBV7-8 combines with J gene TRBJ2-3, with TRBD2 as a possible D gene (6 bases). The CDR3 has 15 amino acids. The germline V gene has CDR1 SGHVS and CDR2 FQNEAQ. Trimming shortened V by 6 bases and J by 4 bases, and 17 bases separated the two germline ends. CDR3 sequence: CASRPDGRGPDTQYF. CDR3 sequence (DNA): TGTGCCAGCAGGCCGGATGGGCGGGGACCAGATACGCAGTATTTT.

The J gene is TRBJ1-5, the V gene TRBV27; 7 positions match TRBD1. The CDR3 spans 17 residues. V trimming: 6 bases; J trimming: 1 base; junction bases outside the gene matches: 12. CDR1 MNHEY and CDR2 SMNVEV come from the germline V gene (reference sequence). The CDR3 DNA sequence: TGTGCCAGCAGCCGAAAAACAGGGGTTGAAAGCAATCAGCCCCAGCATTTT. Protein sequence: CASSRKTGVESNQPQHF.

The gene calls are TRBV5-1 and TRBJ2-1, with 7 bases matching TRBD2. Germline trimming cut 0 bases from V and 7 bases from J; bases unmatched to any gene: 7. The CDR3 spans 15 residues. Germline CDR1 SGHRS, CDR2 YFSETQ. CDR3 sequence: CASSLGLAPGNEQFF. In nucleotides, the CDR3 is TGCGCCAGCAGCTTGGGACTAGCCCCTGGGAATGAGCAGTTCTTC.